The 10 T cell receptor beta chains presented below share a single source sample, sequenced in a study of breast tumors, draining lymph nodes, adjacent tissues. TCRdb used MiXCR to reprocess the multiplex PCR reads, holding one entry per CDR3 protein. Seen here are about 25,000 distinct CDR3 sequences, around 23% observed once, and the top ten hold approximately 13%. The sequenced material came from breast tumor tissue. Receptors were obtained from a female donor with breast cancer. Some clones in this sample may be carry-over from other donors' samples.

This clonotype was detected many times. The V gene is TRBV6-1, the J gene TRBJ2-1, with a possible D match to TRBD2 (5 bases). The CDR3 contains 15 residues. The V end lost 7 bases, the J end lost 4 bases, and 17 bases lay between the germline ends. Germline CDR1 MNHNS, CDR2 SASEGT. The CDR3 spells CASTDPEDGYNEQFF. As DNA, the CDR3 is TGTGCCAGCACTGACCCGGAGGACGGATACAATGAGCAGTTCTTC.

This clonotype came up many times. The rearrangement joins TRBV7-8 to TRBJ1-3; D uncertain. The CDR3 has 14 amino acids. V was cut by 1 base and J by 0 bases, with 4 bases left in between. Germline values: CDR1 SGHVS, CDR2 FQNEAQ. DNA of the CDR3: TGTGCCAGCAGCTTAGAATACTCTGGAAACACCATATATTTT. Protein product: CASSLEYSGNTIYF. Filled out from reference TRBV7-8 and TRBJ1-3, the complete variable domain reads GAGVSQSPRYKVAKRGQDVALRCDPISGHVSLFWYQQALGQGPEFLTYFQNEAQLDKSGLPSDRFFAERPEGSVSTLKIQRTQQEDSAVYLCASSLEYSGNTIYFGEGSWLTVV.

This clonotype was detected many times. The chain recombines TRBV29-1 with TRBJ1-2; 10 positions match TRBD1. Germline assignment: CDR1 SQVTM and CDR2 ANQGSEA. The CDR3 totals 18 residues. J gave up 0 bases and V 4 bases, and 14 bases lay outside the gene matches. Written as DNA, the CDR3 is TGCAGCGTTGTCGGATTCGAGACAGGGGGCCCCCCTAACTATGGCTACACCTTC. Its translation is CSVVGFETGGPPNYGYTF. The complete variable domain, with remaining parts taken from reference TRBV29-1 and TRBJ1-2, reads SAVISQKPSRDICQRGTSLTIQCQVDSQVTMMFWYRQQPGQSLTLIATANQGSEATYESGFVIDKFPISRPNLTFSTLTVSNMSPEDSSIYLCSVVGFETGGPPNYGYTFGSGTRLTVV.

This clonotype has a count of ten or more. The V and J genes are TRBV19 and TRBJ2-3; 8 bases agree with TRBD2. Germline values: CDR1 LNHDA, CDR2 SQIVND (reference sequence). The CDR3 contains 14 residues. V was clipped by 5 bases and J by 3 bases; unmatched bases: 4. CDR3 amino acids: CASSGSGRTDTQYF. In DNA form, the CDR3 reads TGTGCCAGTAGTGGGAGCGGGAGAACAGATACGCAGTATTTT.

This clonotype appeared many times. V is TRBV5-1 and J is TRBJ2-1; TRBD2 is a possible D gene (6 bases). The CDR3 runs 15 residues. V was clipped by 2 bases and J by 7 bases, with 16 bases between them. Germline values: CDR1 SGHRS, CDR2 YFSETQ. For the CDR3, the DNA is TGCGCCAGCAGCTTTGTACTAGCAGGAGGGAATGAGCAGTTCTTC. Translating it yields CASSFVLAGGNEQFF. Full variable domain (rest looked up from reference TRBV5-1 and TRBJ2-1): KAGVTQTPRYLIKTRGQQVTLSCSPISGHRSVSWYQQTPGQGLQFLFEYFSETQRNKGNFPGRFSGRQFSNSRSEMNVSTLELGDSALYLCASSFVLAGGNEQFFGPGTRLTVL.

This clonotype is termed medium-sized (0.01 to 0.1%). The chain links TRBV7-9 to TRBJ2-7; TRBD1 is a possible D gene (6 bases). CDR1 SEHNR and CDR2 FQNEAQ come from the germline V gene (reference sequence). This CDR3 has 15 amino acids. V was cut by 2 bases and J by 1 base, with 12 bases left in between. Written as DNA, the CDR3 is TGTGCCAGCAGCTTATCAACAGGGATGTCCTACGAGCAGTACTTC. Residues: CASSLSTGMSYEQYF. Complete variable domain (other parts from reference TRBV7-9 and TRBJ2-7): DTGVSQNPRHKITKRGQNVTFRCDPISEHNRLYWYRQTLGQGPEFLTYFQNEAQLEKSRLLSDRFSAERPKGSFSTLEIQRTEQGDSAMYLCASSLSTGMSYEQYFGPGTRLTVT.

On this clonotype itself: A much larger clone differs from this one at a single base, so this may be a read error. V is TRBV14 and J is TRBJ2-5; D remains ambiguous. Germline CDR1 is SGHDN and CDR2 is FVKESK. The CDR3 consists of 13 residues. Here the CDR3 DNA reads TGTGCCAGCAGCCCGGGCCCGAAAGAGACCCGGTACTTC. Amino acid sequence: CASSPGPKETRYF.

This clonotype was observed many times. This chain uses TRBV20-1 with TRBJ2-1; 7 nucleotides line up with TRBD1. V shed 3 bases, J shed 8 bases, and the junction held 13 bases outside the gene matches. This CDR3 comprises 15 residues. Germline-derived CDR1 and CDR2 are DFQATT and SNEGSKA (reference sequence). CDR3 residues: CSASLQGRRPYEQFF. The CDR3 DNA reads TGCAGTGCTAGTTTACAGGGGAGACGGCCCTATGAGCAGTTCTTC.

As for this clonotype: A much more abundant neighbour one base away suggests this may be a read error. The chain is built from TRBV20-1 and TRBJ2-5; D might be TRBD1 (5 bases). This CDR3 contains 15 residues. Trimming pared 3 bases from V and 5 bases from J, leaving 19 bases between. Germline V gives CDR1 DFQATT, CDR2 SNEGSKA (reference sequence). CDR3 amino acids: CSASPTQGPGETQYF. For the CDR3, the DNA is TGCAGTGCTAGCCCCACCCAGGGCCCCGGGGAGACCCAGTACTTC.

This clonotype appeared a few times. This chain joins TRBV3-1 and TRBJ2-2; 10 nucleotides line up with TRBD1. From germline, CDR1 is LGHDT and CDR2 YNNKEL (reference sequence). The CDR3 covers 17 residues. V lost 6 bases to trimming and J lost 2 bases; unmatched junction nucleotides: 9. The chain's CDR3 is CASRWRDRGSNTGELFF. Written as DNA, the CDR3 is TGTGCCAGCAGGTGGAGGGACAGGGGATCAAACACCGGGGAGCTGTTTTTT.